This T cell receptor beta chain was sequenced during a study of T-cell memory formation after mild COVID-19. Whole-study context: Clustering of TCRs was largely donor specific.

The table lists this clonotype with many counts. Its antigen is unidentified. The length of the CDR3 is 17 residues. The ends lost 3 bases at V and 3 bases at J; junction bases unmatched: 6. Germline CDR1 is KGHDR and CDR2 is SFDVKD. Whole-study findings and limits: Certain responding clones were present in pre-infection memory, suggesting participation of cross-reactive memory. Proof of SARS-CoV-2 specificity was absent for the second-wave clones that crested on day 37.

TCRdb ran MiXCR on the 5' RACE reads and lists one entry per CDR3 protein. The profile shows some 150,000 distinct CDR3 sequences, about 6% of them singletons. The clonotype was recovered from an adult woman who had mild COVID-19 (a few samples of this study predate the infection). Cell type and time point are not known. The sample was PBMCs or a T cell subset sorted from them (not recorded which). The rearrangement links TRBV24-1 to TRBJ2-3, with 12 positions matching TRBD2. CDR3 loop: CATSDMPSGGATDTQYF. The CDR3 nucleotides read TGTGCCACCAGTGATATGCCTAGCGGGGGGGCGACAGATACGCAGTATTTT.